This T cell receptor (beta chain) came from a study of T cells in Graves' hyperthyroidism and ophthalmopathy. The CDR3 loop spans 19 amino acids. The germline V and J ends were trimmed by 2 bases and 6 bases, with 23 bases remaining between them. Germline CDR1 and CDR2: SEHNR and FQNEAQ (reference sequence). Notes on this clonotype: The target antigen is unknown.

Findings of the study overall: Blood also held most thyroid clonotypes expanded beyond 0.001.

In patients aged 18 to 65, hyperthyroidism was newly diagnosed, with duration under 2 months. Diagnosis rested on symptoms, serum thyroxine and TRAb, thyroid ultrasound, and orbital computed tomography. PBMCs were obtained from 7.5 to 10 ml fresh peripheral blood. Template material for amplifying TCR beta CDR3 regions consisted of RNA transcripts. When the TCR CDR3 underwent first-round RT-PCR, the HTBI primer set was used. TCRdb analysed the multiplex PCR reads with MiXCR anew, one entry per CDR3 protein. In the table there are some 600,000 distinct CDR3 sequences, roughly 14% of which are singletons.

This chain connects TRBV7-9 to TRBJ1-6, with D hard to call. Sequenced input: blood. This TCR was recovered from a woman in her 30s with Graves' hyperthyroidism that later progressed to Graves' ophthalmopathy. The CDR3 DNA follows: TGTGCCAGCAGCTTATTCGCCCCCAGCCTACAAGGAATTAATTCACCCCTCCACTTT. Its translation is CASSLFAPSLQGINSPLHF.